Listed below are T cell receptor beta chains from one sample, sequenced in a study of blood T cell repertoires in COVID-19. Repertoires were generated with immunoSEQ multiplex PCR, while TCRdb's copy carries only in-frame clones and drops some. The sample has 80,000 to 130,000 clones, roughly 92% seen once. Sequenced sample: peripheral blood. These receptor sequences come from a man between 65 and 85 years old with acute or convalescent COVID-19. Both conserved end residues are part of each CDR3. Fields, in order: V gene, D gene, clone size, J gene, CDR3 DNA, CDR3 protein. A D gene is named only where the DNA matches it firmly. Clone size appears in some rows only: once, few, many, or a class for an expanded clone.

TRBV12-5	TRBD2	few	TRBJ2-3	TGTGCTAGTGGTTTGTCATTACTAGCGGAGGCAGGAGATACGCAGTATTTT	CASGLSLLAEAGDTQYF
TRBV7-8	-	-	TRBJ2-2	TGTGCCAGCAGCGCGGGCGGCTCCACCGGGGAGCTGTTTTTT	CASSAGGSTGELFF
TRBV5-1	-	-	TRBJ2-1	TGCGCCAGCAGCCTGGAGGGAGTTTCCTACAATGAGCAGTTCTTC	CASSLEGVSYNEQFF
TRBV7-8	TRBD2	once	TRBJ2-7	TGTGCCAGCAGCTACAGGACTAGCGGGTACGAGCAGTACTTC	CASSYRTSGYEQYF
TRBV10-1	-	-	TRBJ2-2	TGCGCCAGCATTTTACAGGGTATACCCACCGGGGAGCTGTTTTTT	CASILQGIPTGELFF
TRBV30	-	-	TRBJ1-2	TGTGCCTGGAGCAGTAACTATGGCTACACCTTC	CAWSSNYGYTF
TRBV27	TRBD1	-	TRBJ2-7	TGTGCCAGCAGTTTCGACAGGGGCTACGAGCAGTACTTC	CASSFDRGYEQYF
TRBV24-1	TRBD1	-	TRBJ1-5	TGTGCCACCAGTGATTTGGGGCCGGACAGGGGAGGTCAGCCCCAGCATTTT	CATSDLGPDRGGQPQHF
TRBV4-3	TRBD1	-	TRBJ1-2	TGCGCCAGCAGCCAAGATAGGGGACAGGGGGGCTATGGCTACACCTTC	CASSQDRGQGGYGYTF
TRBV5-5	TRBD1	-	TRBJ1-1	TGTGCCAGCAGCTTTGGGACAGGGATTGCTTTCTTT	CASSFGTGIAFF
TRBV19	-	-	TRBJ1-1	TGTGCCAGTAGTATAGTCCCAGGGGCCGAAGCTTTCTTT	CASSIVPGAEAFF
TRBV11-3	-	-	TRBJ1-1	TGTGCCAGCAGCCCGCGGGGTGTCCTAAACACTGAAGCTTTCTTT	CASSPRGVLNTEAFF
TRBV7-9	-	-	TRBJ2-1	TGTGCCAGCAGCTCCGACAATGAGCAGTTCTTC	CASSSDNEQFF
TRBV30	-	-	TRBJ1-1	TGTGCCTCGTCGGACAGAATGAACACTGAAGCTTTCTTT	CASSDRMNTEAFF
TRBV29-1	TRBD1	-	TRBJ1-5	TGCAGCGTTGAAGGGGGGACAGGGGACAATCAGCCCCAGCATTTT	CSVEGGTGDNQPQHF
TRBV5-1	-	once	TRBJ1-3	TGCGCCAGCAGTAGTCTGACCCCAGAAAGAAGAGGATCGAGCTCTGGAAACACCATATATTTT	CASSSLTPERRGSSSGNTIYF
TRBV4-1	TRBD1	-	TRBJ1-1	TGCGCCAGCAGCCAAGAAGGGACAGGGGGATTTGAAGCTTTCTTT	CASSQEGTGGFEAFF
TRBV6-2/TRBV6-3	-	-	TRBJ2-7	TGTGCCAGCAGTTACCAACGACAGAGCTCCTACGAGCAGTACTTC	CASSYQRQSSYEQYF